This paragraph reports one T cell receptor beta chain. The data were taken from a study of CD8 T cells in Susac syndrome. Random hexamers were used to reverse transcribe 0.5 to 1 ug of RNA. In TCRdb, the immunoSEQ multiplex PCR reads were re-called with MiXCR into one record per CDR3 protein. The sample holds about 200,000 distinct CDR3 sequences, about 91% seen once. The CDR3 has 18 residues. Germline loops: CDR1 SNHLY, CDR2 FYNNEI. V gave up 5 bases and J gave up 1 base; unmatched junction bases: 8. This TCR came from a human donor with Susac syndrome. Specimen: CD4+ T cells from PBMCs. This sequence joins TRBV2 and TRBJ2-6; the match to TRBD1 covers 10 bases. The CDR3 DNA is TGTGCCAGCAGTCTTAAGACAGGGGGCATGTCTGGGGCCAACGTCCTGACTTTC. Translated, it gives CASSLKTGGMSGANVLTF.